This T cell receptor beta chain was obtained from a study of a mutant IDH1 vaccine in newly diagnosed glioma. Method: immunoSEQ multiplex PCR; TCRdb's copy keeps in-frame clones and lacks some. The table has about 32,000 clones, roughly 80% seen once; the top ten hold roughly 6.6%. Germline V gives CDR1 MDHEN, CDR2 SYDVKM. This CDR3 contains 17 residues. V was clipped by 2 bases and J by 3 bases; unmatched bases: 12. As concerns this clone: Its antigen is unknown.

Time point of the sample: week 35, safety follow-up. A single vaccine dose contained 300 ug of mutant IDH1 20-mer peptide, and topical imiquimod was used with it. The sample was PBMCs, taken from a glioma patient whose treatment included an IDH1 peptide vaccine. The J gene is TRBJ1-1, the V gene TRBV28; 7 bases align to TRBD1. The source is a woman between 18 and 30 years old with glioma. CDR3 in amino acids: CASSLRPGQRDYTEAFF. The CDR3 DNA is TGTGCCAGCAGTTTACGTCCGGGACAGAGAGATTACACTGAAGCTTTCTTT.